This entry lists 8 T cell receptor beta chains sequenced from one sample in a study of cytomegalovirus exposure and HLA in healthy donors. Assay: immunoSEQ multiplex PCR; the TCRdb copy retains only in-frame clones and omits some. Among about 160,000 clones, about 90% were seen once, and the ten largest hold around 10%. The specimen was PBMCs. The receptors originated from a young woman in good health and CMV-seropositive.

The chain uses TRBV7-9 and TRBJ2-2, with D unresolved. There are 15 residues in the CDR3. CDR1 SEHNR and CDR2 FQNEAQ come from the germline V gene (reference sequence). With 5 bases removed from V and 4 bases from J, the gap between germline ends came to 14 bases. The CDR3 is CASSPMTGSTGELFF. The DNA for the CDR3 is TGTGCCAGCAGCCCGATGACGGGTAGCACCGGGGAGCTGTTTTTT.

The V and J genes are TRBV29-1 and TRBJ2-2; TRBD2 is a possible D gene (6 bases). V was pared by 6 bases and J by 0 bases, with 14 bases between. The germline V gene encodes CDR1 SQVTM and CDR2 ANQGSEA. This CDR3 region has 15 residues. The CDR3 DNA reads TGCAGCGTGGGCCTAGCGACCGCGAACACCGGGGAGCTGTTTTTT. The encoded protein is CSVGLATANTGELFF.

The genes are TRBV11-3 and TRBJ2-1; TRBD2 aligns across 10 bases. Trimming at V came to 4 bases and at J to 7 bases, leaving 7 bases not matched to a gene. Per germline, CDR1 SGHNT and CDR2 YENEEA. This CDR3 has 15 amino acids. CDR3 sequence: CASSSRLAGLNEQFF. CDR3 in DNA: TGTGCCAGCAGCTCCAGACTAGCGGGCTTAAATGAGCAGTTCTTC. Variable domain in full (rest from reference TRBV11-3 and TRBJ2-1): EAGVVQSPRYKIIEKKQPVAFWCNPISGHNTLYWYLQNLGQGPELLIRYENEEAVDDSQLPKDRFSAERLKGVDSTLKIQPAELGDSAVYLCASSSRLAGLNEQFFGPGTRLTVL.

This clone was picked up many times. The chain is built from TRBV7-3 and TRBJ2-1, with 7 bases aligning to TRBD1. Looked up from germline, CDR1 is SGHTA and CDR2 is FQGTGA. V lost 5 bases to trimming and J lost 8 bases; unmatched junction nucleotides: 9. This CDR3 contains 14 residues. The CDR3 DNA sequence: TGTGCCAGCAGCAGAGGACAGGCGAGCGATGAGCAGTTCTTC. Protein sequence: CASSRGQASDEQFF.

The rearrangement uses TRBV28 and TRBJ2-6, with TRBD1 identical over 9 bases. Per germline, CDR1 MDHEN and CDR2 SYDVKM. Trimming took 2 bases from V and 3 from J; bases not matched to a gene: 2. The CDR3 has 16 amino acids. Here the CDR3 DNA reads TGTGCCAGCAGTTTAACAGGGGGCGTTGGGGCCAACGTCCTGACTTTC. As protein: CASSLTGGVGANVLTF.

This clone was picked up one time. The chain carries TRBV29-1 and TRBJ2-2; D gene ambiguous. The CDR3 is made up of 14 amino acids. Per the germline V gene, CDR1 is SQVTM and CDR2 is ANQGSEA. V shed 5 bases and J shed 0 bases, with 10 bases lying between them. The CDR3 sequence is CSVKTTTNTGELFF. CDR3 nucleotide sequence: TGCAGCGTTAAAACAACAACGAACACCGGGGAGCTGTTTTTT.

The V gene is TRBV7-9, the J gene TRBJ2-3; 7 bases match TRBD2. Germline assignment: CDR1 SEHNR and CDR2 FQNEAQ (reference sequence). Losses at the gene ends were 7 bases for V and 5 bases for J; bases not matched to a gene: 9. The CDR3 length is 14 residues. CDR3 DNA sequence: TGTGCCAGCACCCCGGATCGGGGGGAAGATACGCAGTATTTT. Translating gives CASTPDRGEDTQYF.

J is TRBJ1-5 and V is TRBV4-1; D not certain. The V gene lost 0 bases and the J gene lost 0 bases, with 9 bases spanning the gap. The CDR3 loop spans 16 amino acids. Germline V gene lookup returns CDR1 MGHRA and CDR2 YSYEKL. This chain's CDR3 is CASSQERGYSNQPQHF. CDR3 bases: TGCGCCAGCAGCCAAGAGAGAGGTTATAGCAATCAGCCCCAGCATTTT.